Sequencing of this T cell receptor beta chain was carried out in a study of blood T cells in healthy people across ages. A sample-barcoded 5' primer and a J-beta primer mix were used in a second PCR of roughly 6 to 11 cycles. TCRdb reprocessed the 5' RACE reads with MiXCR, giving one entry per CDR3 protein. The sample comprises roughly 730,000 distinct CDR3 sequences, roughly 50% of which are singletons, and approximately 24% rests with the top ten. This clonotype was seen more than once but under ten times. The CDR3 sequence is 11 residues long. V gave up 3 bases and J gave up 4 bases, with 6 bases separating them. Germline V CDR1 and CDR2: DFQATT, SNEGSKA (reference sequence).

This clonotype was sampled from a man between 40 and 49 years old in good health. V gene TRBV20-1 combines with J gene TRBJ1-2, with D uncertain. Sample: blood. CDR3 loop: CSASTLYGYTF. In DNA, the CDR3 is TGCAGTGCTAGTACCCTCTATGGCTACACCTTC.